This entry lists 18 T cell receptor beta chains sequenced from one sample in a study of Ad26.COV2.S vaccination and SARS-CoV-2 variants. The treatment: 19 received Ad26.COV2.S at low or high dose, single or two shots; about 5 received placebo; per-sample allocation not given. Sample collection was performed on day 63 after the first vaccine or placebo injection. Clones were sequenced by immunoSEQ multiplex PCR, and TCRdb holds only the in-frame ones, with some missing. The sample lists roughly 510,000 clones, approximately 88% occurring once. This specimen consisted of peripheral blood, obtained in a trial of Ad26.COV2.S vaccine versus placebo. The source of these receptors is a person between 18 and 60 years old who received the Ad26.COV2.S COVID-19 vaccine or a placebo.

The J gene is TRBJ2-5, the V gene TRBV11-1; D might be TRBD1 (5 bases). V was trimmed by 5 bases and J by 1 base, leaving 17 bases between them. Germline V gives CDR1 SGHAT, CDR2 FQDESV (reference sequence). The CDR3 contains 16 residues. CDR3 nucleotides: TGTGCCAGCAGCCAGACCAGGGCCTTGGCCCAAGAGACCCAGTACTTC. Amino acids: CASSQTRALAQETQYF.

V and J are TRBV24-1 and TRBJ2-7; D possibly corresponds to TRBD1 (6 bases). V was cut by 7 bases and J by 3 bases, with 18 bases left in between. CDR3 size: 15 residues. The germline CDR1 and CDR2 sequences are KGHDR and SFDVKD. The CDR3 here is CATSDGQGPYYEQYF. The CDR3 nucleotides read TGTGCCACCAGCGATGGCCAGGGGCCTTACTACGAGCAGTACTTC.

This chain uses TRBV6-5 with TRBJ2-1; 12 bases agree with TRBD2. The germline gives CDR1 MNHEY, CDR2 SVGAGI. The CDR3 contains 14 residues. V shed 11 bases, J shed 4 bases, and the junction held 6 bases outside the gene matches. CDR3 coding DNA: TGTGCCGGACGGACTAGCGGGACGTACAATGAGCAGTTCTTC. Residues: CAGRTSGTYNEQFF.

This rearrangement joins TRBV30 to TRBJ2-7; either TRBD1 or TRBD2 may fit D (5 bases each). V dropped 8 bases and J dropped 6 bases, with 11 bases sitting between them. Germline V gene lookup returns CDR1 GTSNPN and CDR2 SVGIG (reference sequence). The CDR3 is made up of 10 amino acids. CDR3 in amino acids: CALRGPEQYF. In nucleotides, the CDR3 is TGTGCCCTCCGGGGCCCCGAGCAGTACTTC.

The gene calls are TRBV28 and TRBJ2-7; D is unclear. The CDR3 loop spans 11 amino acids. V was clipped by 7 bases and J by 6 bases, with 10 bases between them. Germline CDR1 MDHEN, CDR2 SYDVKM. CDR3 amino acids: CASKVRSEQYF. The CDR3 region has the DNA TGTGCCAGCAAGGTCCGCTCCGAGCAGTACTTC. Using reference TRBV28 and TRBJ2-7 for the parts outside the CDR3, the full variable domain is DVKVTQSSRYLVKRTGEKVFLECVQDMDHENMFWYRQDPGLGLRLIYFSYDVKMKEKGDIPEGYSVSREKKERFSLILESASTNQTSMYLCASKVRSEQYFGPGTRLTVT.

The chain is built from TRBV2 and TRBJ2-7; 11 positions agree with TRBD1. J lost 3 bases, V lost 6 bases, and 4 bases had no gene match. The germline CDR1 and CDR2 sequences are SNHLY and FYNNEI. The CDR3 is made up of 14 amino acids. CDR3 in amino acids: CASRTGTGGYEQYF. DNA for the CDR3: TGTGCCAGCAGAACCGGGACAGGGGGCTACGAGCAGTACTTC.

The CDR3 DNA sequence: TGTGCCAGTACGGCTAGCGGGATTCATAATGAGCAGTTCTTC. This sequence encodes CASTASGIHNEQFF. The rearrangement joins TRBV19 to TRBJ2-1, with 9 bases lining up with TRBD2. This CDR3 spans 14 amino acids. Germline values: CDR1 LNHDA, CDR2 SQIVND (reference sequence). Trimming at V came to 7 bases and at J to 7 bases, leaving 8 bases not matched to a gene.

The gene calls are TRBV5-5 and TRBJ2-3; no clear D. The CDR3 sequence is 11 residues long. In germline, CDR1 is SGHKS, CDR2 YYEKEE (reference sequence). V dropped 4 bases and J dropped 2 bases, with 2 bases sitting between them. Written as DNA, the CDR3 is TGTGCCAGCAGCACCACAGATACGCAGTATTTT. Translated: CASSTTDTQYF.

This chain uses TRBV28 with TRBJ2-7; TRBD2 matches at 12 bases. The CDR3 length is 16 residues. V was clipped by 5 bases and J by 2 bases; unmatched bases: 7. Looked up from germline, CDR1 is MDHEN and CDR2 is SYDVKM. For the CDR3, the DNA is TGTGCCAGCAGTCCTAGCGGGAGGGTGGGGACCTACGAGCAGTACTTC. The encoded protein is CASSPSGRVGTYEQYF.

The CDR3 is CASSLKTGGAGTQYF. The CDR3 coding sequence is TGTGCCAGCAGCTTAAAGACAGGGGGCGCCGGGACCCAGTACTTC. J is TRBJ2-5 and V is TRBV7-8, with 10 bases matching TRBD1. The V segment lost 2 bases and the J segment 7 bases; nucleotides outside the gene matches: 7. This CDR3 comprises 15 residues. CDR1 and CDR2 from the germline V gene are SGHVS and FQNEAQ.

The chain is built from TRBV19 and TRBJ1-1; a possible D gene is TRBD1 (5 bases). The germline CDR1 and CDR2 sequences are LNHDA and SQIVND (reference sequence). The CDR3 has 13 amino acids. With 3 bases removed from V and 1 base from J, the gap between germline ends came to 6 bases. In DNA, the CDR3 is TGTGCCAGTAGTATGGGACGGAACACTGAAGCTTTCTTT. This sequence encodes CASSMGRNTEAFF.

V is TRBV19 and J is TRBJ1-1; D perhaps matches TRBD1 (6 bases). Germline CDR1 and CDR2: LNHDA and SQIVND (reference sequence). The CDR3 is made up of 14 amino acids. Trimming took 10 bases from V and 0 from J, leaving 15 bases between them. CDR3: CATNRDPMNTEAFF. For the CDR3, the DNA is TGTGCCACAAACAGGGATCCTATGAACACTGAAGCTTTCTTT.

V gene TRBV9 combines with J gene TRBJ2-5; 7 bases are a match to TRBD1. The CDR3 length is 18 residues. Germline-derived CDR1 and CDR2 are SGDLS and YYNGEE. The V gene end was trimmed by 4 bases and the J gene end by 4 bases; junction bases not matched to a gene: 19. In DNA, the CDR3 is TGTGCCAGCAGCAGGCTAAGGGGGACAGAGGATTCGGGAGAGACCCAGTACTTC. Protein sequence: CASSRLRGTEDSGETQYF.

The table lists this clone with a few counts. The rearrangement links TRBV19 to TRBJ1-4, with D perhaps matching TRBD1 (5 bases). Germline V CDR1 and CDR2: LNHDA, SQIVND (reference sequence). Deletions cut 7 bases from V and 2 bases from J, with 8 bases between. This CDR3 has 13 residues. In DNA, the CDR3 is TGTGCCAGTACGGGGCGGACTAATGAAAAACTGTTTTTT. This sequence encodes CASTGRTNEKLFF.

V is TRBV28 and J is TRBJ2-7; either TRBD1 or TRBD2 may fit D (5 bases each). Trimming shortened V by 2 bases and J by 4 bases, and 15 bases separated the two germline ends. The germline V gene has CDR1 MDHEN and CDR2 SYDVKM. The CDR3 spans 15 residues. The CDR3 sequence: CASSLIWGGSYEQYF. The CDR3 DNA follows: TGTGCCAGCAGTTTAATTTGGGGCGGGTCTTACGAGCAGTACTTC.

V and J are TRBV19 and TRBJ1-2; the match to TRBD1 covers 8 bases. Trimming at V came to 11 bases and at J to 3 bases, leaving 11 bases not matched to a gene. Germline loops: CDR1 LNHDA, CDR2 SQIVND (reference sequence). The CDR3 totals 14 residues. This chain's CDR3 is CASKGDRNHYGYTF. The CDR3 coding sequence is TGTGCCTCCAAGGGGGACAGGAACCACTATGGCTACACCTTC.

The rearrangement uses TRBV28 and TRBJ1-1; D is ambiguous. V was pared by 1 base and J by 7 bases, with 10 bases between. Germline-derived CDR1 and CDR2 are MDHEN and SYDVKM. This CDR3 contains 13 residues. CDR3 in amino acids: CASSLFSRGEAFF. CDR3 bases: TGTGCCAGCAGTTTATTTTCTCGGGGTGAAGCTTTCTTT.

This clone came up once. V gene TRBV19 combines with J gene TRBJ2-3; 11 bases are shared with TRBD2. This CDR3 is 15 amino acids long. Trimming removed 10 bases from V and 5 bases from J; junction bases left unmatched: 11. Germline V CDR1 and CDR2: LNHDA, SQIVND (reference sequence). The CDR3 loop reads CATKGSGRAGDTQYF. The DNA of the CDR3 is TGTGCCACCAAGGGTAGCGGGAGGGCCGGAGATACGCAGTATTTT.